The 27 T cell receptor beta chains below come from one sample, sequenced in a study. TCRdb called the 5' RACE reads again in MiXCR, with one record for every CDR3 protein. This table holds some 54,000 distinct CDR3 sequences, 15% to 20% found once. Sample: naive CD4+ T cells sorted from blood. This sample's subset: naive CD4+ T cells, CD4+CD45RA+CD25-. These receptors all come from a female donor with breast cancer.

The gene calls are TRBV28 and TRBJ1-2; TRBD1 aligns across 10 bases. The CDR3 contains 14 residues. Trimming took 2 bases from V and 7 from J; bases not matched to a gene: 4. Germline CDR1 reads MDHEN; CDR2 reads SYDVKM. CDR3: CASSLGRDRGGYTF. The CDR3 DNA follows: TGTGCCAGCAGTTTAGGCCGGGACAGGGGTGGCTACACCTTC.

This clonotype has at least ten counts. V usage is TRBV7-2 and J usage is TRBJ2-5, with 9 bases lining up with TRBD2. The length of the CDR3 is 17 residues. Germline V CDR1 and CDR2: SGHTA, FQGNSA. The V segment lost 5 bases and the J segment 5 bases; nucleotides outside the gene matches: 15. CDR3 loop: CASSPGVAGVGAETQYF. CDR3 nucleotide sequence: TGTGCCAGCAGCCCTGGAGTAGCGGGAGTGGGGGCTGAGACCCAGTACTTC.

This clonotype has a handful of counts. The genes are TRBV6-6 and TRBJ2-4; the match to TRBD2 covers 12 bases. This CDR3 is built from 18 residues. Germline CDR1 is MNHNY and CDR2 is SVGAGI (reference sequence). V lost 6 bases, J lost 2 bases, and 11 bases stayed unmatched. The CDR3 here is CASSQKGGLAGTKNIQYF. Here the CDR3 DNA reads TGTGCCAGCAGCCAGAAAGGCGGACTAGCGGGGACCAAAAACATTCAGTACTTC.

Of note for this clonotype: The junction differs from germline at one of its ends, possibly a read error. This chain connects TRBV5-1 to TRBJ2-1, with D possibly matching TRBD2 (5 bases). Germline CDR1 and CDR2: SGHRS and YFSETQ. This CDR3 has 15 amino acids. CDR3 coding DNA: TGCGCCAGCAGCTTGGAGGGAGCATCCTACAGTGAGCAGTTCTTC. It codes for CASSLEGASYSEQFF.

The CDR3 region is CASLMISSGALLDEQYF. Here the CDR3 DNA reads TGTGCCAGCCTTATGATTTCTTCGGGGGCCCTGCTCGACGAGCAGTACTTC. The genes are TRBV7-2 and TRBJ2-7; the D call may be TRBD1 or TRBD2 (6 bases each). The germline V gene encodes CDR1 SGHTA and CDR2 FQGNSA. This CDR3 comprises 17 residues. The V end was cut by 8 bases, the J end by 5 bases, with 28 bases between.

This chain uses TRBV5-1 with TRBJ1-6; 7 bases are a match to TRBD1. CDR1 and CDR2 from the germline V gene are SGHRS and YFSETQ. This CDR3 comprises 15 residues. Germline trimming cut 3 bases from V and 6 bases from J; bases unmatched to any gene: 6. Here the CDR3 reads CASSCAGQANSPLHF. The CDR3 DNA reads TGCGCCAGCAGCTGCGCCGGACAGGCTAATTCACCCCTCCACTTT.

V gene TRBV4-3 combines with J gene TRBJ2-5, with TRBD2 as a possible D gene (6 bases). V was shortened by 1 base and J by 5 bases, with 14 bases between the two germline ends. CDR1 and CDR2 (germline): LGHNA, YSLEER. The CDR3 is 15 amino acids. CDR3 region: CASSQGQGAGETQYF. The CDR3 coding sequence is TGCGCCAGCAGCCAAGGGCAAGGTGCGGGGGAGACCCAGTACTTC.

This clonotype was counted ten times or more. The chain recombines TRBV5-1 with TRBJ2-5; 7 bases align to TRBD1. This CDR3 is 14 amino acids long. Germline lookup yields CDR1 SGHRS and CDR2 YFSETQ. V trimming: 4 bases; J trimming: 1 base; junction bases outside the gene matches: 4. This CDR3 reads CASSGQVIQETQYF. The DNA of the CDR3 is TGCGCCAGCAGCGGACAGGTGATCCAAGAGACCCAGTACTTC.

In this sample, this clonotype turned up a few times. This chain connects TRBV9 to TRBJ2-5; D tentatively fits TRBD1 or TRBD2 (5 bases each). The CDR3 sequence is 14 residues long. Looked up from germline, CDR1 is SGDLS and CDR2 is YYNGEE. With 4 bases removed from V and 7 bases from J, the gap between germline ends came to 17 bases. CDR3 in DNA: TGTGCCAGCAGCCCAGGGACCTGGAGAGGGACCCAGTACTTC. Its protein is CASSPGTWRGTQYF.

V is TRBV20-1 and J is TRBJ2-1, with D maybe TRBD2 (6 bases). CDR1 and CDR2 (germline): DFQATT, SNEGSKA (reference sequence). V was trimmed by 6 bases and J by 2 bases, leaving 14 bases between them. The CDR3 is made up of 14 amino acids. This CDR3 is CSALVAVAYNEQFF. CDR3 nucleotides: TGCAGTGCACTGGTAGCGGTTGCCTACAATGAGCAGTTCTTC.

The chain carries TRBV4-3 and TRBJ2-7, with D possibly TRBD1 on 6 matching bases. CDR1 is LGHNA and CDR2 is YSLEER in the germline V gene. The CDR3 has 12 residues. Between the trimmed V and J ends, which lost 5 bases and 7 bases, there was a span of 12 bases. CDR3 sequence reads: CASSSAQGEQYF. In DNA, the CDR3 is TGCGCCAGCAGCTCAGCACAGGGAGAGCAGTACTTC.

This clonotype has only a few counts. Here the CDR3 reads CASSFSGNEQYF. The DNA for the CDR3 is TGCGCCAGCAGCTTTTCCGGAAACGAGCAGTACTTC. The chain joins TRBV5-1 to TRBJ2-7; D remains unclear. Looked up from germline, CDR1 is SGHRS and CDR2 is YFSETQ. The V end was cut by 2 bases, the J end by 5 bases, with 8 bases between. The CDR3 has 12 residues.

A remark on this clonotype: Just one base apart from a much larger clone, this may be a read error. The chain carries TRBV20-1 and TRBJ2-3, with 8 positions matching TRBD2. The CDR3 runs to 16 residues. V lost 0 bases and J lost 1; bases outside the gene matches: 6. CDR1 is DFQATT and CDR2 is SNEGSKA in the germline V gene (reference sequence). This chain's CDR3 is CSARDEREIGTDTQYF. The DNA for the CDR3 is TGCAGTGCTAGAGATGAGCGGGAGATAGGCACAGATACGCAGTATTTT.

In its sample, this clonotype was seen a few times. This rearrangement joins TRBV5-1 to TRBJ2-3, with 7 bases matching TRBD2. The CDR3 has 15 amino acids. The germline gives CDR1 SGHRS, CDR2 YFSETQ. V trimming: 4 bases; J trimming: 3 bases; junction bases outside the gene matches: 8. CDR3 loop: CASSPLGRRTDTQYF. Here the CDR3 DNA reads TGCGCCAGCAGCCCCCTCGGGAGGAGAACAGATACGCAGTATTTT.

To note about this clonotype: Just one base apart from a much larger clone, this may be a read error. This is likely a read error, given that the CDR3 carries no conserved phenylalanine or tryptophan at its end. The CDR3 nucleotides read TGTGCCAGCAAACGGGGTACCACCGGGGAGCTGTTTTCT. Translating gives CASKRGTTGELFS. The chain is built from TRBV12-3 or TRBV12-4 and TRBJ2-2, with D tentatively TRBD2 (5 bases). The CDR3 spans 13 residues. V was pared by 7 bases and J by 4 bases, with 10 bases between.

This clonotype turned up a few times. The chain combines TRBV6-1 with TRBJ1-1, with D maybe TRBD1 (5 bases). The germline CDR1 and CDR2 sequences are MNHNS and SASEGT. CDR3 length: 13 amino acids. The germline V and J ends were trimmed by 1 base and 5 bases, with 8 bases remaining between them. In DNA, the CDR3 is TGTGCCAGCAGTGAAGAGGGGTTAACTGAAGCTTTCTTT. Translated, it gives CASSEEGLTEAFF.

In this sample, this clonotype turned up a few times. V and J are TRBV6-2 or TRBV6-3 and TRBJ2-2; D is perhaps TRBD1 (5 bases). Trimming pared 8 bases from V and 7 bases from J, leaving 8 bases between. CDR1 is MNHEY, CDR2 SVGEGT, per germline. CDR3 length equals 11 residues. CDR3 residues: CASATGGELFF. The DNA for the CDR3 is TGTGCCAGCGCAACAGGCGGGGAGCTGTTTTTT.

This clonotype has only a few counts. The genes are TRBV7-3 and TRBJ1-1; D possibly corresponds to TRBD1 (5 bases). Between the trimmed V and J ends, which lost 3 bases and 6 bases, there was a span of 14 bases. This CDR3 region has 14 residues. CDR1 is SGHTA and CDR2 is FQGTGA in the germline V gene. DNA of the CDR3: TGTGCCAGCAGCTTTCTCGGGGAAGGGGCTGAAGCTTTCTTT. Residues: CASSFLGEGAEAFF. Full variable domain (missing parts from reference TRBV7-3 and TRBJ1-1): GAGVSQTPSNKVTEKGKYVELRCDPISGHTALYWYRQSLGQGPEFLIYFQGTGAADDSGLPNDRFFAVRPEGSVSTLKIQRTERGDSAVYLCASSFLGEGAEAFFGQGTRLTVV.

This clonotype was seen a handful of times. The chain employs TRBV27 and TRBJ1-1; possibly TRBD1 for D (5 bases). V lost 2 bases and J lost 0, with 13 bases in between. There are 16 residues in the CDR3. Germline V lookup: CDR1 MNHEY, CDR2 SMNVEV (reference sequence). In DNA form, the CDR3 reads TGTGCCAGCAGTTTAGGGGGGTATAGGATGAACACTGAAGCTTTCTTT. Translation: CASSLGGYRMNTEAFF.

Details on this clonotype: Being one base from a much bigger clone, this may be a read error. This likely comes from a read error, as the CDR3 has no conserved phenylalanine or tryptophan at its end. The genes are TRBV5-1 and TRBJ1-2; D remains ambiguous. The V end was cut by 4 bases, the J end by 3 bases, with 13 bases between. This CDR3 has 14 residues. CDR1 is SGHRS, CDR2 YFSETQ, per germline. The CDR3 protein is CASSPTLADYGYTS. CDR3 sequence (DNA): TGCGCCAGCAGCCCCACGCTGGCGGACTATGGCTACACCTCC.

This clonotype has a handful of counts. The rearrangement joins TRBV4-1 to TRBJ1-1, with 7 positions matching TRBD1. Germline V gene sequence: CDR1 MGHRA, CDR2 YSYEKL. The CDR3 has 15 residues. Trimming removed 2 bases from V and 8 bases from J; junction bases left unmatched: 11. The DNA of the CDR3 is TGCGCCAGCAGCCAACTCAACCTGGGGACAGACGAAGCTTTCTTT. Its protein is CASSQLNLGTDEAFF.

This clonotype was observed once. This may arise from a read error, as a much more abundant clone is one base away. The V call is TRBV6-5, the J call TRBJ1-6, with D hard to call. The germline V and J ends were trimmed by 7 bases and 6 bases, with 19 bases remaining between them. The germline V gene encodes CDR1 MNHEY and CDR2 SVGAGI. The CDR3 totals 16 residues. CDR3: CASTRTGPLSNSPLHF. Written as DNA, the CDR3 is TGTGCCAGCACACGTACCGGGCCCCTTTCTAATTCACCCCTCCACTTT.

This clonotype appeared many times. This sequence joins TRBV5-1 and TRBJ2-3, with TRBD2 matching over 8 bases. The CDR3 is made up of 15 amino acids. V lost 4 bases to trimming and J lost 4 bases; unmatched junction nucleotides: 8. The germline V gene encodes CDR1 SGHRS and CDR2 YFSETQ. This CDR3 is CASSPGTSAADTQYF. CDR3 DNA sequence: TGCGCCAGCAGCCCGGGGACTAGTGCGGCAGATACGCAGTATTTT.

The genes are TRBV29-1 and TRBJ2-1; 8 nucleotides line up with TRBD1. V trimming: 7 bases; J trimming: 7 bases; junction bases outside the gene matches: 9. Germline CDR1 and CDR2: SQVTM and ANQGSEA. This CDR3 comprises 13 residues. In DNA form, the CDR3 reads TGCAGCGGGGATCGGACAGGGCGGAATGAGCAGTTCTTC. It translates to CSGDRTGRNEQFF.

This clonotype was recorded at least ten times. The chain uses TRBV5-1 and TRBJ2-1, with TRBD1 matching 7 bases. The V gene's germline CDR1 is SGHRS and CDR2 YFSETQ. The V and J ends lost 4 bases and 5 bases, in that order; junction bases with no gene match: 6. CDR3 length: 14 residues. CDR3 coding DNA: TGCGCCAGCAGCGACAGGGTTATCCACAATGAGCAGTTCTTC. Protein product: CASSDRVIHNEQFF. The variable domain in full, completed from reference TRBV5-1 and TRBJ2-1, reads KAGVTQTPRYLIKTRGQQVTLSCSPISGHRSVSWYQQTPGQGLQFLFEYFSETQRNKGNFPGRFSGRQFSNSRSEMNVSTLELGDSALYLCASSDRVIHNEQFFGPGTRLTVL.

The chain joins TRBV28 to TRBJ2-5; D not resolved. Germline V gene sequence: CDR1 MDHEN, CDR2 SYDVKM. Trimming took 4 bases from V and 0 from J, leaving 9 bases between them. The CDR3 runs to 14 residues. The CDR3 reads CASSSGGHQETQYF. CDR3 coding DNA: TGTGCCAGCAGTTCGGGCGGTCACCAAGAGACCCAGTACTTC.

About this clonotype itself: A much larger clone lies one base from this, so it may be a read error. For the CDR3, the DNA is TGTGCCAGCAGTGAAGCCCTAGGGGTCGTGTCACCCCTCCACTTT. As protein: CASSEALGVVSPLHF. V is TRBV6-1 and J is TRBJ1-6; perhaps TRBD1 as D (5 bases). The CDR3 is made up of 15 amino acids. Trimming pared 0 bases from V and 10 bases from J, leaving 13 bases between. Germline assignment: CDR1 MNHNS and CDR2 SASEGT.